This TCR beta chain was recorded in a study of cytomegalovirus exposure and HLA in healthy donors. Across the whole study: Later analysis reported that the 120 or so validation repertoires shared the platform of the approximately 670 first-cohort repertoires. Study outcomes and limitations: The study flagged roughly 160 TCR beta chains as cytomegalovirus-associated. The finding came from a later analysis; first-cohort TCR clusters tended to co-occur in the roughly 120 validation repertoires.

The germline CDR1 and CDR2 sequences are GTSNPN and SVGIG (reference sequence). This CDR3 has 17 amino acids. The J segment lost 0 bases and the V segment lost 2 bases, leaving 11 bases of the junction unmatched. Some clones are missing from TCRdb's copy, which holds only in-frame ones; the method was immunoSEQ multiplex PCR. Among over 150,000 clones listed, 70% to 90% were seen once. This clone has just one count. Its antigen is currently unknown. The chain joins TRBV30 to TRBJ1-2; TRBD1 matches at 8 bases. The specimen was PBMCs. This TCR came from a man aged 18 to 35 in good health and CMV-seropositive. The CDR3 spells CAWSPKVGTGANYGYTF. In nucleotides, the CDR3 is TGTGCCTGGAGTCCCAAGGTCGGGACAGGAGCTAACTATGGCTACACCTTC.